This entry concerns a single TCR beta chain. Its antigen is undetermined. It was with a sample-barcoded 5' primer and a J-beta primer mix that a second PCR of roughly 7 to 11 cycles was run. Unique molecular identifiers of 12 random nucleotides labeled each cDNA. TCRdb reprocessed the 5' RACE reads with MiXCR, giving one entry per CDR3 protein. The data show around 940,000 distinct CDR3 sequences, just over 50% seen once. These data are taken from a study of blood T cells in healthy people across ages. Broader study findings: TCR beta diversity was tightly associated with the proportion of naive T cells. TCR beta diversity per million T cells fell roughly linearly with age.

Trimming removed 6 bases from V and 5 bases from J, with 17 bases in between. Germline-derived CDR1 and CDR2 are DFQATT and SNEGSKA (reference sequence). CDR3 size: 14 residues. The sequence came from a woman in her sixties or seventies in good health. Specimen: blood. The chain links TRBV20-1 to TRBJ2-1; D unresolved. The CDR3 sequence is CSAIRDGINNEQFF. The CDR3 nucleotides read TGCAGTGCCATAAGGGATGGGATTAACAATGAGCAGTTCTTC.